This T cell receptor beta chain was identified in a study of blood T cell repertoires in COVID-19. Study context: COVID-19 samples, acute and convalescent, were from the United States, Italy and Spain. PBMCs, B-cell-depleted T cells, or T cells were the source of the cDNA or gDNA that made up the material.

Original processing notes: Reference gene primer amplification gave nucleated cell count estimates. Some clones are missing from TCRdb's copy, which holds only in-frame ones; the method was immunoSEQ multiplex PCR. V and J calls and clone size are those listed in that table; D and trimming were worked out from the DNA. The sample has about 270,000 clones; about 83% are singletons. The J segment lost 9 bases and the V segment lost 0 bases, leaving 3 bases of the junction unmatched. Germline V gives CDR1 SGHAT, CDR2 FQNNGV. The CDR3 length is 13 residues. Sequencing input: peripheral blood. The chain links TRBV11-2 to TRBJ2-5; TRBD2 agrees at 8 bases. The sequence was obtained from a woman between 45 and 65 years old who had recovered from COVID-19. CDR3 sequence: CASSLEKAGAQYF. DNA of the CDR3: TGTGCCAGCAGCTTAGAAAAAGCGGGGGCCCAGTACTTC.